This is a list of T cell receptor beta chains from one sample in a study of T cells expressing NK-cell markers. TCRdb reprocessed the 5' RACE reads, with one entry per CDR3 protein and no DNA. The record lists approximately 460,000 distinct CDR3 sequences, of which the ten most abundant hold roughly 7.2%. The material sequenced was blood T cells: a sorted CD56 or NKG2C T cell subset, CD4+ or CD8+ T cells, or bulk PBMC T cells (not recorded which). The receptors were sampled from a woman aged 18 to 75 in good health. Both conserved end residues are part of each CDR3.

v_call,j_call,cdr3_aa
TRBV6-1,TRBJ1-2,CASSEEKDRFSGYTF
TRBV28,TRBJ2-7,CASSFQRTGRREQYF
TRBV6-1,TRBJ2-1,CASRRGTSGRSYNEQFF
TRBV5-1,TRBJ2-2,CASRVNTGELFF
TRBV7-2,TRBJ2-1,CASSSQGQVHNEQFF
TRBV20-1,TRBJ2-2,CSARDASGAPNTGELFF
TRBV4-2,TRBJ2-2,CASSHPGGANTGELFF
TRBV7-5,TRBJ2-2,CISVPEVPGNSSTGELFF
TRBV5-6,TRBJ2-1,CASSLEANEQFF
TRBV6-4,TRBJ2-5,CASSDVASGGPETQYF
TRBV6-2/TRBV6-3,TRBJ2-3,CASSRNSWAKDTQYF
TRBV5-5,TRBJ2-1,CASISQLAGLYSYNEQFF
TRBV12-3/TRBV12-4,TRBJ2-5,CASSLGRRGVQETQYF
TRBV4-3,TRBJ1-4,CASRPRLGEKLFF
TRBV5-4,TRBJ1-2,CASTDSQVNYGYTF
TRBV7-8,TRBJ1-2,CASSREGLANYGYTF
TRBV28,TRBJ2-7,CASTRSRLSYEQYF
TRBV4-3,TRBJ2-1,CASSQGTSGSYNEQFF
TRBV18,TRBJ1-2,CASSPVKALSYGYTF
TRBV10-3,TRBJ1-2,CAISESPAYGYTF
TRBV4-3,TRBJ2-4,CASSQDGGENIQYF
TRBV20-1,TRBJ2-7,CSAQPLAGDSYEQYF
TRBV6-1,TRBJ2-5,CASSGGTGGRTQYF
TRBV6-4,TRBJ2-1,CASSVTSGGYNEQFF
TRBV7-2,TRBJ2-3,CASSPDRDNTDTQYF
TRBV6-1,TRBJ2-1,CASRPRWLAGEWGHNEQFF
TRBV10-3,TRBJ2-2,CAIQDRTNTGELFF
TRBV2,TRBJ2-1,CAGSVASGRAVPYNEQFF
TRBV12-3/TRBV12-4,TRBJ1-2,CASSRDRLDSNYGYTF
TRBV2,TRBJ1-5,CASTKGQGGNQPQHF
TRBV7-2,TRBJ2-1,CASSLQGQGYNEQFF
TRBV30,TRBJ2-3,CAGKLKGTDTQYF
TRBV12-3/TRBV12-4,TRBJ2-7,CASSLNGYYEQYF